This T cell receptor (beta chain) is drawn from a study of T-cell memory formation after mild COVID-19. The CDR3 consists of 15 residues. CDR1 is SGHRS, CDR2 YFSETQ, per germline. V was pared by 0 bases and J by 2 bases, with 12 bases between. The sample holds a few counts of this clonotype. The antigen remains unidentified. A 5'RACE reaction primed in the constant segment made cDNA libraries of TCR alpha and TCR beta, and these carried sample barcodes and UMIs. TCRdb re-called the 5' RACE reads through MiXCR, storing one row per CDR3 protein. The sample carries almost 350,000 distinct CDR3 sequences, around a fifth recorded once. Study findings and constraints: From day 15 to 85, contracting clones were balanced between CD4 and CD8, whereas later expanders leaned toward CD4+. In pre-infection memory, a portion of responding clones appeared, which suggested that cross-reactive memory joined.

Sequences were obtained from PBMCs or a T cell subset sorted from them (not recorded which). This chain uses TRBV5-1 with TRBJ2-7; possibly TRBD1 for D (5 bases). The clonotype was recovered from a young man who had mild COVID-19 (a few samples of this study predate the infection). Cell type and time point are not known. The CDR3 is CASSLALQATYEQYF. The DNA of the CDR3 is TGCGCCAGCAGCTTGGCTCTACAGGCTACCTACGAGCAGTACTTC. The complete variable domain, with remaining parts taken from reference TRBV5-1 and TRBJ2-7, reads KAGVTQTPRYLIKTRGQQVTLSCSPISGHRSVSWYQQTPGQGLQFLFEYFSETQRNKGNFPGRFSGRQFSNSRSEMNVSTLELGDSALYLCASSLALQATYEQYFGPGTRLTVT.